These 5 T cell receptor beta chains came from one sample sequenced in a study of T cell repertoires in cytomegalovirus infection. From the reads, TCRdb called clonotypes with MiXCR, one entry per CDR3 protein. Counted here are over 150,000 distinct CDR3 sequences, 14% occurring once; the ten biggest clones make up 25% to 30%. Source material: PBMCs. These receptors were obtained from a human donor in good health (CMV status not recorded). Some clones in this sample may be carry-over from other donors' samples.

This clonotype was observed a few times. The chain carries TRBV28 and TRBJ2-7; 7 bases align to TRBD1. Per germline, CDR1 MDHEN and CDR2 SYDVKM. J lost 0 bases, V lost 3 bases, and 11 bases had no gene match. The CDR3 totals 17 residues. CDR3 sequence reads: CASSLFIGTASSYEQYF. CDR3 bases: TGTGCCAGCAGTTTGTTCATCGGGACAGCGAGCTCCTACGAGCAGTACTTC.

This rearrangement joins TRBV6-5 to TRBJ2-7; no firm D call. Per the germline V gene, CDR1 is MNHEY and CDR2 is SVGAGI. V lost 5 bases and J 6 bases, leaving 20 bases between the germline ends. This CDR3 comprises 15 residues. This chain's CDR3 is CASSPWNKRGGEQYF. The CDR3 nucleotides are TGTGCCAGCAGTCCTTGGAACAAAAGAGGTGGCGAGCAGTACTTC.

Ten or more counts support this clonotype. This sequence joins TRBV28 and TRBJ1-2; 7 nucleotides match TRBD1. This CDR3 has 14 amino acids. The junction had 5 bases not matched to a gene; V was cut back by 5 bases and J by 2 bases. Per the germline V gene, CDR1 is MDHEN and CDR2 is SYDVKM. CDR3 region: CASSRTGLNYGYTF. In DNA, the CDR3 is TGTGCCAGCAGTCGGACAGGCCTAAACTATGGCTACACCTTC.

This rearrangement joins TRBV6-2 or TRBV6-3 to TRBJ1-4, with D hard to call. CDR3 length: 14 residues. Trimming pared 5 bases from V and 5 bases from J, leaving 12 bases between. CDR1 and CDR2 (germline): MNHEY, SVGEGT. The CDR3 DNA is TGTGCCAGCAGTAACCGACGGGGAAATGAAAAACTGTTTTTT. It encodes CASSNRRGNEKLFF.

This clonotype has ten or more counts. This chain links TRBV7-2 with TRBJ2-5; 11 nucleotides match TRBD2. This CDR3 has 15 residues. Germline CDR1 reads SGHTA; CDR2 reads FQGNSA. Trimming removed 3 bases from V and 4 bases from J; junction bases left unmatched: 4. The CDR3 DNA follows: TGTGCCAGCAGCTTTAGCGGGGGGGCAGGAGAGACCCAGTACTTC. It translates to CASSFSGGAGETQYF.